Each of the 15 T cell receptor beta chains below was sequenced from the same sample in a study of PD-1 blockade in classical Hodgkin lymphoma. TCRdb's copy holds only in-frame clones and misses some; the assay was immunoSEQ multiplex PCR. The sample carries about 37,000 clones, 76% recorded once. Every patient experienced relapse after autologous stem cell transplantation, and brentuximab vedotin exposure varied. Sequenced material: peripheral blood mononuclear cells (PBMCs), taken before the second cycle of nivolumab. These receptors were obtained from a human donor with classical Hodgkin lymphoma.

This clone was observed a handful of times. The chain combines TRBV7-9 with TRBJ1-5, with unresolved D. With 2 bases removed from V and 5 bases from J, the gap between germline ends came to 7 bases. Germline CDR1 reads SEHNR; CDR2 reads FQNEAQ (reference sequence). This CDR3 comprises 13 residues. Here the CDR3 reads CASSLFSDQPQHF. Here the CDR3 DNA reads TGTGCCAGCAGCTTATTTTCCGATCAGCCCCAGCATTTT.

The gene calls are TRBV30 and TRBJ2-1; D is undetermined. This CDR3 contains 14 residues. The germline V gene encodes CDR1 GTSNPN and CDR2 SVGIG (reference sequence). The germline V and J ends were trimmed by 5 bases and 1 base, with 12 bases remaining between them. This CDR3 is CAWVGGRSYNEQFF. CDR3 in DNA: TGTGCCTGGGTCGGCGGACGTTCCTACAATGAGCAGTTCTTC.

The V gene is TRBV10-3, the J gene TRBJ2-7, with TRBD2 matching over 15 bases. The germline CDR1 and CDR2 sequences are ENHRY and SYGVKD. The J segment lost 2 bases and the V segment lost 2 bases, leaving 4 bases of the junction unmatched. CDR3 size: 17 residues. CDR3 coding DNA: TGTGCCATCAGTGAGCGGGGACTAGCGGGGGGAACCTACGAGCAGTACTTC. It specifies CAISERGLAGGTYEQYF.

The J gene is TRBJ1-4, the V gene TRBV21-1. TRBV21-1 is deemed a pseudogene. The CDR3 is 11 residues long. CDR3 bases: TGTCCTCACCCGGGGTCCGAAAAACTGTTTTTT. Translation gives CPHPGSEKLFF.

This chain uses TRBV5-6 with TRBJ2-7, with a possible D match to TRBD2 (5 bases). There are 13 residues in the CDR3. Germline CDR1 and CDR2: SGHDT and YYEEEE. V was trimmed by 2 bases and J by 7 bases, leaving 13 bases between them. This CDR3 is CASSLDSTGEQYF. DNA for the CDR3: TGTGCCAGCAGCTTAGATTCCACGGGGGAGCAGTACTTC.

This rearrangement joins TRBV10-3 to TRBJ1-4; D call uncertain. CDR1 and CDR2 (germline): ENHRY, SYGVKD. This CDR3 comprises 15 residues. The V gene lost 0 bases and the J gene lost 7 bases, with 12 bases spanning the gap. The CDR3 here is CAISESYSGGEKLFF. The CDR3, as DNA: TGTGCCATCAGTGAGTCGTACAGTGGTGGTGAAAAACTGTTTTTT.

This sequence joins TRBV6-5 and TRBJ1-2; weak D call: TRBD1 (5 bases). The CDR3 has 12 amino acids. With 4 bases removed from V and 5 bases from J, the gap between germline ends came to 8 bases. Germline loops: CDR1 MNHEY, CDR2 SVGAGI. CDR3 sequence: CASSWGPYGYTF. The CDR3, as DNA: TGTGCCAGCAGTTGGGGACCGTATGGCTACACCTTC.

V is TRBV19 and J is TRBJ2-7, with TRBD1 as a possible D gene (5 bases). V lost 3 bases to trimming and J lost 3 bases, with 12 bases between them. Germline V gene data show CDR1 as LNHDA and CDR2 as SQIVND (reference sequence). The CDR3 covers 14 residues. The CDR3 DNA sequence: TGTGCCAGTAGTATTGGGCAGGGTCTCTACGAGCAGTACTTC. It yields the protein CASSIGQGLYEQYF.

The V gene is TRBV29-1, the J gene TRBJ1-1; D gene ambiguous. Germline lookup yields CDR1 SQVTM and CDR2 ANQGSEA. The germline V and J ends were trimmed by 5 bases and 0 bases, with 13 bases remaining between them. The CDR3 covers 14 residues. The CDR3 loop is CSVFSAPMNTEAFF. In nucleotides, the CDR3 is TGCAGCGTTTTTTCTGCCCCAATGAACACTGAAGCTTTCTTT.

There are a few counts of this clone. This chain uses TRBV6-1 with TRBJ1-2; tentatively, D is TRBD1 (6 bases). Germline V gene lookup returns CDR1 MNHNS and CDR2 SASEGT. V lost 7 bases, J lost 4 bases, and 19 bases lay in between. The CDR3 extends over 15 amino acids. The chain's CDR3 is CASTEFLGGSYGYTF. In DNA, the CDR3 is TGTGCCAGCACTGAGTTTTTAGGGGGTTCCTATGGCTACACCTTC.

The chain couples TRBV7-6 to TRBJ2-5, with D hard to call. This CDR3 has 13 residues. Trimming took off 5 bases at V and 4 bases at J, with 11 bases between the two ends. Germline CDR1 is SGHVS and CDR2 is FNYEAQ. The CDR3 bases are TGTGCCAGCAGCCGCCGAACGGGAGAGACCCAGTACTTC. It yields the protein CASSRRTGETQYF.

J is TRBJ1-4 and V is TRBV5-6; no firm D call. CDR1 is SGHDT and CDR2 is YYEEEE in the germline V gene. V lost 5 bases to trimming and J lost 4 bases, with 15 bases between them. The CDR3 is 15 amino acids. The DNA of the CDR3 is TGTGCCAGCAGATTTCTTGACGGCATTAATGAAAAACTGTTTTTT. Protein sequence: CASRFLDGINEKLFF.

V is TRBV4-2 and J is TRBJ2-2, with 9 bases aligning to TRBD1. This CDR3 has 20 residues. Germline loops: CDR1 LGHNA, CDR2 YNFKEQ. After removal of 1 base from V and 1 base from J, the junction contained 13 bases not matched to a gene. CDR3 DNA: TGTGCCAGCAGCCAAGGACCCTTGGGGACAGGGTCACGGAACACCGGGGAGCTGTTTTTT. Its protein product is CASSQGPLGTGSRNTGELFF.

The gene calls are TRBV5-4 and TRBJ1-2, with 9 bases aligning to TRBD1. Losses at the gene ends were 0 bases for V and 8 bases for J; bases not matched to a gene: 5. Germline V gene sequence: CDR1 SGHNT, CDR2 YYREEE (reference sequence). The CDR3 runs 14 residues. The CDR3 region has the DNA TGTGCCAGCAGCTTGGGGCTGGACAGGGGAGGCTACACCTTC. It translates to CASSLGLDRGGYTF.

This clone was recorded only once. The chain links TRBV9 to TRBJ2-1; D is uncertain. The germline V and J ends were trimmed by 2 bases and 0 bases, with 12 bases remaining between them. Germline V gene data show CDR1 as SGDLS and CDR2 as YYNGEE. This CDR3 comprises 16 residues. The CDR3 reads CASSVDAWGSYNEQFF. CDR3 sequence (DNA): TGTGCCAGCAGCGTTGATGCTTGGGGCTCCTACAATGAGCAGTTCTTC.